These T cell receptor beta chains were read from a single sample in a study of T cell repertoires in ileal Crohn's disease. TCRdb's copy holds only in-frame clones and misses some; the assay was immunoSEQ multiplex PCR. This table holds some 16,000 clones, roughly 91% found once. Sequencing input: ileal tissue. These receptors all come from an adult with Crohn's disease. The CDR3 runs from the conserved cysteine through the conserved F or W. Fields, in order: J gene, V gene, CDR3 protein.

TRBJ1-1	TRBV7-9	CASSRDRGAEAFF
TRBJ1-2	TRBV5-8	CASSLAGQPYGYTF
TRBJ2-5	TRBV29-1	CSVDGSGVAETQYF
TRBJ1-1	TRBV7-9	CASSLSGWGLVMNTEAFF
TRBJ1-2	TRBV5-6	CASSLARDSGYTF
TRBJ1-2	TRBV18	CASSGGAYGYTF
TRBJ2-5	TRBV2	CASSADTFDGQETQYF
TRBJ2-5	TRBV19	CASSDRGLLETQYF
TRBJ1-1	TRBV6-4	CASSVNTNTEAFF
TRBJ2-3	TRBV5-5	CASSLTTGGRTDTQYF
TRBJ2-3	TRBV19	CASSIPHRADTQYF
TRBJ1-1	TRBV6-5	CASSSTGSATEAFF
TRBJ2-1	TRBV19	CASSISLAGGHEQFF
TRBJ2-7	TRBV20-1	CSASQAEQYF
TRBJ2-1	TRBV5-1	CASSRRGGDTYNEQFF
TRBJ1-4	TRBV7-9	CASSFLGQAFNEKLFF
TRBJ2-6	TRBV19	CASSHLHSGANVLTF
TRBJ2-6	TRBV19	CASSMGGSGANVLTF
TRBJ1-1	TRBV7-2	CASSTRGGTEAFF
TRBJ1-2	TRBV6-5	CASRAEGNYGYTF
TRBJ1-2	TRBV11-1	CASSRTTGNGYTF
TRBJ1-3	TRBV27	CASRDGQAWNTIYF
TRBJ1-2	TRBV27	CASSPGFGANYGYTF
TRBJ2-7	TRBV7-2	CASSLETGEGYEQYF
TRBJ2-2	TRBV6-6	CASTGQGITGELFF
TRBJ1-2	TRBV7-9	CASRRDGANYGYTF
TRBJ1-5	TRBV12-5	CASGLSVTGTYSNQPQHF
TRBJ2-2	TRBV4-3	CASSQLLVSPSNTGELFF
TRBJ1-1	TRBV6-5	CASSYSSWTGEAFF
TRBJ2-3	TRBV5-8	CASSRTGGVVNTQYF
TRBJ2-3	TRBV11-2	CASSLRGGQGITDTQYF
TRBJ2-7	TRBV7-9	CASTPGTGEQYF
TRBJ1-6	TRBV7-2	CASSLEGAANSPPHF
TRBJ1-4	TRBV6-6	CASSPLTTNEKLFF
TRBJ1-1	TRBV7-9	CAETRDRGEMNTEAFF
TRBJ1-2	TRBV14	CASSPTQGGKGYTF
TRBJ2-7	TRBV25-1	CARMRLAGVWGSYEQYF
TRBJ2-7	TRBV30	CAWSKRGYEQYF
NA	TRBV10-2	CASSEGRGPYEQYF
TRBJ2-7	TRBV4-2	CASSQDPLADYEQYF